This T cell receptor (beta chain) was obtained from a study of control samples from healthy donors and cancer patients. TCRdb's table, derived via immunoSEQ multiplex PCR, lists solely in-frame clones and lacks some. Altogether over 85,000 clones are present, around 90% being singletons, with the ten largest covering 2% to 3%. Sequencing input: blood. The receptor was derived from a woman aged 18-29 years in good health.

CDR3 DNA: TGTGCCAGCTCACCACAGATTAGCACAGATACGCAGTATTTT. This encodes CASSPQISTDTQYF. The J gene is TRBJ2-3, the V gene TRBV18, with D unresolved. CDR1 is KGHSH, CDR2 LQKENI, per germline. The CDR3 has 14 amino acids. Trimming took off 1 base at V and 0 bases at J, with 5 bases between the two ends.